One and the same sample provided the 18 T cell receptor beta chains below, sequenced in a study of OX40 agonist ivuxolimab in advanced cancers. Sequencing was performed with immunoSEQ multiplex PCR; in TCRdb, only in-frame clones are kept and a portion is missing. The sample lists tens of thousands of clones, less than 90% seen once, with about 15% in the top ten. The input for sequencing was CD4+ or CD8+ T cells sorted from blood, taken in a trial of the OX40 agonist ivuxolimab. Receptors were obtained from an adult with an advanced solid tumor such as melanoma, head and neck, liver or kidney cancer.

The chain carries TRBV2 and TRBJ2-4, with 11 bases fitting TRBD1. There are 13 residues in the CDR3. Per the germline V gene, CDR1 is SNHLY and CDR2 is FYNNEI. The V gene end was trimmed by 6 bases and the J gene end by 7 bases; junction bases not matched to a gene: 2. CDR3 sequence reads: CASRGTGGNIQYF. The CDR3, as DNA: TGTGCCAGCAGGGGGACAGGGGGGAACATTCAGTACTTC.

This sequence joins TRBV5-1 and TRBJ1-1; weak D call: TRBD1 (5 bases). This CDR3 comprises 14 residues. Trimming removed 3 bases at V and 0 bases at J, with 9 bases between. CDR1 and CDR2 from the germline V gene are SGHRS and YFSETQ. CDR3 residues: CASSYDSMNTEAFF. Written as DNA, the CDR3 is TGCGCCAGCAGCTATGACAGCATGAACACTGAAGCTTTCTTT.

The chain recombines TRBV19 with TRBJ2-7; 7 bases line up with TRBD1. With V trimmed by 4 bases and J by 2 bases, 5 bases remained unmatched. The CDR3 has 14 residues. CDR1 LNHDA and CDR2 SQIVND come from the germline V gene (reference sequence). The CDR3 DNA reads as TGTGCCAGTAGTAGACAGGGTATGCCCTACGAGCAGTACTTC. Its translation is CASSRQGMPYEQYF.

This chain uses TRBV18 with TRBJ2-7, with 8 bases identical to TRBD1. This CDR3 region has 16 residues. The V gene's germline CDR1 is KGHSH and CDR2 LQKENI. The junction had 9 bases not matched to a gene; V was cut back by 1 base and J by 4 bases. The CDR3 nucleotides read TGTGCCAGCTCACCACGGATTGGGGACAGGCCGTACGAGCAGTACTTC. Amino acid sequence: CASSPRIGDRPYEQYF.

The V and J genes are TRBV6-6 and TRBJ2-5, with 8 nucleotides matching TRBD1. The trim removed 5 bases at V and 2 bases at J, leaving 7 bases unmatched. The CDR3 extends over 15 amino acids. Germline V lookup: CDR1 MNHNY, CDR2 SVGAGI (reference sequence). CDR3 region: CASSLRQGRQETQYF. In DNA, the CDR3 is TGTGCCAGCAGTCTCCGACAGGGGAGACAAGAGACCCAGTACTTC.

This chain joins TRBV27 and TRBJ2-7; 7 positions match TRBD1. Germline lookup yields CDR1 MNHEY and CDR2 SMNVEV (reference sequence). CDR3 length equals 14 residues. J lost 3 bases, V lost 5 bases, and 7 bases had no gene match. The CDR3 loop reads CASSMGQSLYEQYF. The CDR3 DNA follows: TGTGCCAGCAGTATGGGACAGAGCCTCTACGAGCAGTACTTC.

The J gene is TRBJ2-7, the V gene TRBV6-6, with D perhaps matching TRBD1 (6 bases). Looked up from germline, CDR1 is MNHNY and CDR2 is SVGAGI (reference sequence). The germline V and J ends were trimmed by 3 bases and 3 bases, with 9 bases remaining between them. The CDR3 runs to 13 residues. The CDR3 reads CASSYGQYYEQYF. CDR3 nucleotide sequence: TGTGCCAGCAGTTATGGACAGTACTACGAGCAGTACTTC.

The chain carries TRBV5-5 and TRBJ2-7; 8 bases agree with TRBD1. Germline V gene data show CDR1 as SGHKS and CDR2 as YYEKEE (reference sequence). The V gene end was trimmed by 7 bases and the J gene end by 11 bases; junction bases not matched to a gene: 8. The CDR3 contains 11 residues. CDR3 bases: TGTGCCAGCCAGGGACAGGCGATTGAGTACTTC. Translating gives CASQGQAIEYF.

The chain carries TRBV7-9 and TRBJ2-5, with a weak D call TRBD2 (6 bases). V lost 2 bases, J lost 0 bases, and 22 bases lay in between. This CDR3 has 19 residues. Germline V gene data show CDR1 as SEHNR and CDR2 as FQNEAQ (reference sequence). CDR3: CASSLYGVSGTPYQETQYF. CDR3 DNA: TGTGCCAGCAGCTTATACGGGGTATCGGGGACTCCGTACCAAGAGACCCAGTACTTC.

CDR3 sequence: CASSQESNYGYTF. Written as DNA, the CDR3 is TGCGCCAGCAGCCAAGAGTCAAACTATGGCTACACCTTC. The chain is built from TRBV4-3 and TRBJ1-2; D is unclear. The V end lost 0 bases, the J end lost 2 bases, and 4 bases lay between the germline ends. Germline V gene data show CDR1 as LGHNA and CDR2 as YSLEER. The CDR3 spans 13 residues.

This rearrangement joins TRBV14 to TRBJ2-7; TRBD1 aligns across 9 bases. CDR3 length equals 16 residues. The germline gives CDR1 SGHDN, CDR2 FVKESK. V shed 2 bases, J shed 1 base, and the junction held 6 bases outside the gene matches. The CDR3 nucleotides are TGTGCCAGCAGCCAAACCGGGACAGGGCCTTCCTACGAGCAGTACTTC. The encoded protein is CASSQTGTGPSYEQYF.

The chain employs TRBV5-6 and TRBJ1-1, with 7 nucleotides matching TRBD1. The junction had 4 bases not matched to a gene; V was cut back by 2 bases and J by 6 bases. Per germline, CDR1 SGHDT and CDR2 YYEEEE. The CDR3 is 13 residues long. The CDR3 reads CASSLQGIAEAFF. In nucleotides, the CDR3 is TGTGCCAGCAGCTTACAGGGGATCGCTGAAGCTTTCTTT.

The chain uses TRBV4-1 and TRBJ2-7; unclear D gene. The V end lost 4 bases, the J end lost 0 bases, and 13 bases lay between the germline ends. The germline CDR1 and CDR2 sequences are MGHRA and YSYEKL. This CDR3 is 15 amino acids long. CDR3 sequence (DNA): TGCGCCAGCAGCCGGGTGGTGGCGAGCTCCTACGAGCAGTACTTC. Its protein is CASSRVVASSYEQYF.

The V and J genes are TRBV6-5 and TRBJ2-1; D is perhaps TRBD1 (5 bases). The CDR3 length is 14 residues. Germline-derived CDR1 and CDR2 are MNHEY and SVGAGI. With 7 bases removed from V and 3 bases from J, the gap between germline ends came to 13 bases. CDR3 DNA: TGTGCCAGCAACACGCAGGGCGGCTACAATGAGCAGTTCTTC. Its translation: CASNTQGGYNEQFF.

The chain joins TRBV14 to TRBJ1-2; a weak D match, TRBD1 (5 bases). The germline gives CDR1 SGHDN, CDR2 FVKESK. The CDR3 loop spans 12 amino acids. V gave up 6 bases and J gave up 7 bases, with 12 bases separating them. The DNA for the CDR3 is TGTGCCAGCAGTCGTGGGGGGTCTGGCTACACCTTC. Its protein product is CASSRGGSGYTF.

The V call is TRBV7-9, the J call TRBJ2-3; no clear D gene. V shed 5 bases and J shed 4 bases, with 10 bases lying between them. The CDR3 has 13 amino acids. From germline, CDR1 is SEHNR and CDR2 FQNEAQ (reference sequence). In nucleotides, the CDR3 is TGTGCCAGCAGCCCCAGTTTGTCAGATACGCAGTATTTT. Amino acid sequence: CASSPSLSDTQYF.

The chain links TRBV15 to TRBJ2-2; TRBD2 aligns across 7 bases. Germline CDR1 is LNHNV and CDR2 is YYDKDF (reference sequence). This CDR3 comprises 14 residues. Trimming removed 5 bases from V and 4 bases from J; junction bases left unmatched: 4. The CDR3 DNA reads TGTGCCACCAGCGGTAGCGGGTCCACCGGGGAGCTGTTTTTT. It codes for CATSGSGSTGELFF. Using reference TRBV15 and TRBJ2-2 for the parts outside the CDR3, the full variable domain is DAMVIQNPRYQVTQFGKPVTLSCSQTLNHNVMYWYQQKSSQAPKLLFHYYDKDFNNEADTPDNFQSRRPNTSFCFLDIRSPGLGDTAMYLCATSGSGSTGELFFGEGSRLTVL.

This chain joins TRBV9 and TRBJ1-1, with TRBD1 matching 8 bases. CDR1 and CDR2 from the germline V gene are SGDLS and YYNGEE. With 1 base clipped from V and 3 bases from J, the junction kept 2 bases outside the gene matches. The CDR3 length is 14 residues. The CDR3 reads CASSVQGADTEAFF. The CDR3 DNA reads TGTGCCAGCAGCGTACAGGGGGCAGACACTGAAGCTTTCTTT.